This note documents a single T cell receptor beta chain sequence. These data originate in a study of T cell changes during pregnancy in multiple sclerosis. Germline V gene sequence: CDR1 SGHAT, CDR2 FQNNGV. The CDR3 consists of 14 residues. The ends lost 1 base at V and 7 bases at J; junction bases unmatched: 6. Some clones are missing from TCRdb's copy, which holds only in-frame ones; the method was immunoSEQ multiplex PCR. The sample consists of more than 80,000 clones, roughly nine tenths of them appearing once. The source was peripheral blood, collected in the first trimester of pregnancy. The chain has TRBV11-2 and TRBJ2-5; 7 bases fit TRBD2. The receptor comes from a female donor with multiple sclerosis, enrolled in a pregnancy study. In DNA, the CDR3 is TGTGCCAGCAGCTTAGGGGGAGGGTCCGGGACCCAGTACTTC. It codes for CASSLGGGSGTQYF.